The clone carrying this T cell receptor (beta chain) was observed a handful of times. Antigen unknown. These data come from a study of CD8 T cells in ankylosing spondylitis. Findings of the study overall: Ankylosing spondylitis blood appeared to carry a characteristic TCR beta motif of roughly 8 highly homologous variants.

TCRdb passed the 5' RACE reads through MiXCR, listing each CDR3 protein once. The repertoire holds a few hundred thousand distinct CDR3 sequences, with approximately 20% as singletons. The length of the CDR3 is 12 residues. Germline V gives CDR1 SQVTM, CDR2 ANQGSEA. Trimming removed 4 bases at V and 1 base at J, with 7 bases between. The TCR sequence derives from a male donor with ankylosing spondylitis. V gene TRBV29-1 combines with J gene TRBJ1-1; D is ambiguous. Sequencing was performed on blood, either unsorted or a sorted T cell fraction (not recorded which). The CDR3 nucleotides read TGCAGCGTTGGGTCAGGGAACACTGAAGCTTTCTTT. This codes for CSVGSGNTEAFF.